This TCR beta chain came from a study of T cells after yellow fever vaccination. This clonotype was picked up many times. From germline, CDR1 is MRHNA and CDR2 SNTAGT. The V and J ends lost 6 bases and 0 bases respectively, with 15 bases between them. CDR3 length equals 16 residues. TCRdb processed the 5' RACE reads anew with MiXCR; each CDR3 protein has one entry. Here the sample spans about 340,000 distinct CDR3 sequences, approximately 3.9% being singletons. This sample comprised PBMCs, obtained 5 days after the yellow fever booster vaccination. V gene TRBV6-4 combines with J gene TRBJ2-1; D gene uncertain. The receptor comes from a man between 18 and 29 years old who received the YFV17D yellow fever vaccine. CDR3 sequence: CASSSSSISSYNEQFF. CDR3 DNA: TGTGCCAGCAGCTCTTCATCTATAAGCTCCTACAATGAGCAGTTCTTC.